This TCR beta chain was documented in a study of shared clonotypes between healthy human individuals (dated by TCRdb to 2019 to 2021). In the study overall: A few men and a couple of women, aged 18 to 49 years, made up the cohort. For each donor, three plates each were used for CD4 naive and CD4 memory, two plates were used for CD8 naive, and one plate was used for CD8 memory. To estimate repertoire size and how much clonotype sharing occurs between individuals, the study deeply sequenced the blood TCR repertoires of about five healthy adults. To increase sequencing depth and limit assay-specific biases, different laboratories used diverse techniques to prepare libraries and sequence TCR repertoires. Between about 0.94 and 8.9 billion PBMCs per donor were obtained by leukapheresis. The full study reports these points: Sampling was restricted to blood, and TCR repertoires in tissues likely differ from the TCR repertoires found in blood. Rarefaction of sorted-subset datasets indicated incomplete sequencing despite the large sequencing depth. The small number of donors limited the genetic and exposure-history diversity represented. When a few donors were compared, the shared fraction of clonotypes was roughly 4.8% for naive CD4, approximately 3.3% for naive CD8, roughly 2.5% for memory CD4, and roughly 0.43% for memory CD8. Clonotypes shared by all four sorted-subset donors showed higher generation probabilities than non-shared clonotypes. Larger estimated clonotype richness was generally found for naive subsets than for memory subsets. Pairwise subsampling indicated that sequencing depth was expected to affect the degree of clonotype sharing among donors.

On this clone: Its antigen is currently not known. Base quality data are lacking; no much larger clone is found one base away.

Healthy HIV-negative adults with no recently reported acute infections or vaccinations were included as donors. All donors were Caucasian adults living in Nashville, Tennessee, USA. CD4+ T cells were enriched by magnetic negative selection; naive cells were then positively selected on CD45RA, and the negative fraction formed the memory subset. Blood was collected by leukapheresis, and PBMCs were isolated by Ficoll-Histopaque density gradient centrifugation and then cryopreserved in liquid nitrogen vapor phase. Analytical flow cytometry was used to check the purity and quantity of every magnetically sorted T cell population. Each sorted fraction had its genomic DNA isolated and then quantified by UV absorbance on a Nanodrop 2000c. TCR CDR3 regions were amplified from genomic DNA by multiplex PCR using the deep immunoSEQ assay. Genomic DNA extracted from each cell subset was distributed evenly over all wells of several immunoSEQ 96-well plates, and each plate served as one replicate. For sorted subsets, about 0.2 ug genomic DNA, equal to about 30,000 T cell genomes, was loaded into each replicate PCR. Purified libraries were measured with a Qubit 3.0 fluorometer, size-checked on a Bioanalyzer 2100, and measured again with the KAPA Library Quantification kit. Each immunoSEQ 96-well plate was sequenced on its own single-read 150-cycle Illumina NextSeq 550 flow cell. Per the authors' processing: Because only junctional sequences without quality scores were contained in the immunoSEQ output, filtering matching that applied to full-length reads could not be performed. Sequences were annotated with PyIR, a Python wrapper for IgBLAST v1.9, and V/J genes and CDR3 were assigned using IMGT germline references. Reads were filtered out if the reads had weak V/J assignments (E-value above 1e-6), no CDR3, stop codons, out-of-frame junctions, or ambiguous translated residues. V3J clonotypes were defined by identical inferred V gene, J gene, and CDR3 amino acid sequence. To compute the percentage overlap between repertoires, the number of shared unique clonotypes was divided by the size of the smaller repertoire. RTK rarefaction, the Chao1 estimator, and Recon v2.1 estimates of unobserved clonotypes were used to assess repertoire richness. Generation probabilities were computed with OLGA for all TCRbeta clonotypes obtained by the gDNA method from four donors. Not all clones reach the TCRdb copy of this immuneACCESS table, which keeps in-frame sequences only. Checked studies attribute under half of the gap to unresolved V genes and leave the rest unexplained. V and J calls and clone size are as listed in that table; D and trimming were resolved from the DNA. The sample contains 950,000 to 1,100,000 clones, approximately 80% of them found a single time. The ten most abundant clones make up more than 0.55% of the sample.

The clonotype originates from a man aged 18 to 35 in good health. Some clones in this sample may be carry-over from other donors' samples. Sequenced sample: memory CD4+ T cells from PBMCs. Taken with the paper, the label for cell subset or site translates to: CD45RA-negative fraction.

This receptor carries the CDR3 CASRSIQREWTDTQYF. The DNA sequence follows: TGTGCCAGCAGATCTATCCAGCGGGAGTGGACAGATACGCAGTATTTT. The rearrangement combines TRBV6-4 with TRBJ2-3, with 8 central nucleotides matching TRBD2. Trimming takes 6 bases off V and 3 bases off J; junction bases not matched to a gene: 11. The CDR3, from cysteine to phenylalanine, totals 16 residues. The read is trimmed to its CDR3 DNA, 48 bases read in frame from base 1. From the germline V gene, CDR1 is MRHNA and CDR2 is SNTAGT.